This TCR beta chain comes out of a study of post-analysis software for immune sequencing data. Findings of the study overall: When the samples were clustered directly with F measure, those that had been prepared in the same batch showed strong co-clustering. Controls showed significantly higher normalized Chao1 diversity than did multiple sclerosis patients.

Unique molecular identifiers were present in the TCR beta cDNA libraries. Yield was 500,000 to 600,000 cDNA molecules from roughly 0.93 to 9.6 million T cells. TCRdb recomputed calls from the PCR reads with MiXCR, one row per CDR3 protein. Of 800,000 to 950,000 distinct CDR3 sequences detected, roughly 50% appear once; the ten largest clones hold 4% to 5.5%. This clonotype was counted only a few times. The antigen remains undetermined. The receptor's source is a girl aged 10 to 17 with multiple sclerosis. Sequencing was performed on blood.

The CDR3 DNA is TGTGCCAGCAGTTGGGGACAGGCCGAGCAGTACTTC. This encodes CASSWGQAEQYF. The rearrangement links TRBV12-3 or TRBV12-4 to TRBJ2-5; 8 nucleotides line up with TRBD1. The J call may be in error: the DNA end matches TRBJ2-7 better. The CDR3 is 12 residues long.